This T cell receptor (beta chain) was identified in a study of a mutant IDH1 vaccine in newly diagnosed glioma. Study information: The study started vaccination 4-6 weeks after radiotherapy alone, or with temozolomide cycles.

Stated time point: week 47, end of study. A 20-mer mutant IDH1 peptide at 300 ug was injected subcutaneously with topical imiquimod. Clones were read by immunoSEQ multiplex PCR, and TCRdb kept only the in-frame ones, dropping some. The table has fewer than 60,000 clones, less than 75% seen once. There are a few counts of this clone. Its antigen is currently unknown. Between the trimmed V and J ends, which lost 5 bases and 4 bases, there was a span of 14 bases. Germline V gene sequence: CDR1 WSHSY, CDR2 SAAADI. The CDR3 totals 14 residues. Source: peripheral blood mononuclear cells (PBMCs), taken from a glioma patient whose treatment included an IDH1 peptide vaccine. The clonotype was recovered from a man in his forties with glioma. Some clones in this sample may be carry-over from other donors' samples. The chain couples TRBV10-2 to TRBJ1-2; perhaps TRBD1 as D (6 bases). CDR3 region: CASSLTPDSYGYTF. CDR3 in DNA: TGCGCCAGCAGTCTTACCCCGGACAGCTATGGCTACACCTTC.